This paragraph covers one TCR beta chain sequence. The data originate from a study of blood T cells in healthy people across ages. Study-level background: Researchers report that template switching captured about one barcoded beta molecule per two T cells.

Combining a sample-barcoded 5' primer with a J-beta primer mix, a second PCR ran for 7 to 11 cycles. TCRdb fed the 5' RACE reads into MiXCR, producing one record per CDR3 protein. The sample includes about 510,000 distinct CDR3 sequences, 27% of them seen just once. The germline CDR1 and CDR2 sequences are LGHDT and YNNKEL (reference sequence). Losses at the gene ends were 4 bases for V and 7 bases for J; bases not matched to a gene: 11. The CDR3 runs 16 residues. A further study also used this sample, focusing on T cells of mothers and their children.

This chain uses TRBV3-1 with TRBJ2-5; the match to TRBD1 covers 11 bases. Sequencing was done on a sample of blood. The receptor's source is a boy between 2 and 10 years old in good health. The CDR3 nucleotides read TGTGCCAGCAGCCCTGGACAGGGGGCACCGAGAGGGACCCAGTACTTC. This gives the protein CASSPGQGAPRGTQYF.